These 12 T cell receptor beta chains originate from one sample sequenced in a study of CD8 T cells in Susac syndrome. cDNA came from about 0.46 to 1 ug RNA primed by random hexamers. TCRdb independently ran MiXCR on the immunoSEQ multiplex PCR reads; one entry per CDR3 protein. This sample has some 190,000 distinct CDR3 sequences, with approximately 94% found just once. Sequencing was performed on CD4+ T cells from PBMCs. The receptor set was obtained from a human donor in good health.

This clonotype has only one observation. The V gene is TRBV20-1, the J gene TRBJ2-5; D gene ambiguous. The CDR3 sequence is 12 residues long. Germline V lookup: CDR1 DFQATT, CDR2 SNEGSKA (reference sequence). V was trimmed by 6 bases and J by 5 bases, leaving 13 bases between them. DNA of the CDR3: TGCAGTGCAAGACTCCTGCGGGAGACCCAGTACTTC. Translating gives CSARLLRETQYF.

The chain recombines TRBV20-1 with TRBJ2-7, with D tentatively TRBD2 (6 bases). Germline CDR1 is DFQATT and CDR2 is SNEGSKA (reference sequence). The germline V and J ends were trimmed by 6 bases and 3 bases, with 12 bases remaining between them. This CDR3 comprises 12 residues. In nucleotides, the CDR3 is TGCAGTGCGGAGGGCCAACTCTACGAGCAGTACTTC. It translates to CSAEGQLYEQYF.

The chain is built from TRBV6-1 and TRBJ1-2; TRBD1 matches 9 bases. J lost 7 bases, V lost 7 bases, and 7 bases had no gene match. Germline CDR1 and CDR2: MNHNS and SASEGT. CDR3 size: 13 residues. CDR3 sequence reads: CASIRDRAFGYTF. In DNA form, the CDR3 reads TGTGCCAGCATTCGGGACAGGGCTTTTGGCTACACCTTC.

This clonotype has just one count. The CDR3: CASRDRVNQPQHF. The DNA for the CDR3 is TGTGCCAGCAGGGACAGGGTTAATCAGCCCCAGCATTTT. The chain employs TRBV27 and TRBJ1-5, with 8 nucleotides matching TRBD1. With 6 bases clipped from V and 4 bases from J, the junction kept 2 bases outside the gene matches. In germline, CDR1 is MNHEY, CDR2 SMNVEV (reference sequence). The CDR3 sequence is 13 residues long.

The chain employs TRBV6-5 and TRBJ2-2, with D possibly called TRBD1 or TRBD2 (6 bases each). The V end was cut by 2 bases, the J end by 4 bases, with 17 bases between. The germline V gene has CDR1 MNHEY and CDR2 SVGAGI. There are 17 residues in the CDR3. The CDR3 loop reads CASSYRRGVAGTGELFF. The DNA for the CDR3 is TGTGCCAGCAGTTACAGGAGGGGGGTTGCGGGCACCGGGGAGCTGTTTTTT.

This chain links TRBV7-9 with TRBJ2-7, with TRBD2 matching 8 bases. There are 15 residues in the CDR3. V lost 7 bases to trimming and J lost 6 bases; unmatched junction nucleotides: 14. The germline CDR1 and CDR2 sequences are SEHNR and FQNEAQ (reference sequence). Here the CDR3 DNA reads TGTGCCAGCAACGATGCCTACTCGGGAGGGGGCGAGCAGTACTTC. This translates into CASNDAYSGGGEQYF.

This clonotype showed up just once. CDR3 loop: CASSPRDGASYEQYF. The CDR3 nucleotides read TGCGCCAGCAGCCCAAGGGACGGAGCTTCCTACGAGCAGTACTTC. This sequence joins TRBV5-1 and TRBJ2-7, with D perhaps assigned TRBD1 or TRBD2 (5 bases each). V lost 4 bases, J lost 1 base, and 15 bases lay in between. The CDR3 is made up of 15 amino acids. The V gene's germline CDR1 is SGHRS and CDR2 YFSETQ.

The J gene is TRBJ2-3, the V gene TRBV20-1; 8 bases agree with TRBD2. The V gene end was trimmed by 3 bases and the J gene end by 4 bases; junction bases not matched to a gene: 9. The CDR3 is made up of 15 amino acids. The germline CDR1 and CDR2 sequences are DFQATT and SNEGSKA (reference sequence). The chain's CDR3 is CSASERERGSDTQYF. The CDR3 bases are TGCAGTGCTAGTGAGCGGGAGAGAGGCTCAGATACGCAGTATTTT.

As DNA, the CDR3 is TGTGCCAGCAGCCTATCACCCAGCGGCACCCAGTACTTC. Translating it yields CASSLSPSGTQYF. V gene TRBV6-5 combines with J gene TRBJ2-5, with D possibly being TRBD2 (5 bases). The germline V and J ends were trimmed by 6 bases and 8 bases, with 16 bases remaining between them. Looked up from germline, CDR1 is MNHEY and CDR2 is SVGAGI. CDR3 size: 13 residues.

This chain uses TRBV30 with TRBJ2-7; D is unresolved. V gave up 0 bases and J gave up 1 base, with 10 bases separating them. Germline V gene lookup returns CDR1 GTSNPN and CDR2 SVGIG (reference sequence). The CDR3 is 14 residues long. The CDR3 sequence: CAWSVQISSYEQYF. The DNA for the CDR3 is TGTGCCTGGAGTGTACAGATAAGTTCCTACGAGCAGTACTTC.

This chain joins TRBV23-1 and TRBJ1-5; the D gene is possibly TRBD1 (5 bases). TRBV23-1 carries the ORF label, with uncertain function. CDR3 size: 16 residues. The CDR3 nucleotides are TGCGCAACCACCCAGAGGGGAAAATATAGCAATCAGCCCCAGCATTTT. It translates to CATTQRGKYSNQPQHF.

V usage is TRBV30 and J usage is TRBJ1-5; D unresolved. CDR3 size: 13 residues. The V end lost 5 bases, the J end lost 0 bases, and 8 bases lay between the germline ends. CDR1 GTSNPN and CDR2 SVGIG come from the germline V gene (reference sequence). DNA of the CDR3: TGTGCCTGGGGGCAGTATAGCAATCAGCCCCAGCATTTT. This encodes CAWGQYSNQPQHF.